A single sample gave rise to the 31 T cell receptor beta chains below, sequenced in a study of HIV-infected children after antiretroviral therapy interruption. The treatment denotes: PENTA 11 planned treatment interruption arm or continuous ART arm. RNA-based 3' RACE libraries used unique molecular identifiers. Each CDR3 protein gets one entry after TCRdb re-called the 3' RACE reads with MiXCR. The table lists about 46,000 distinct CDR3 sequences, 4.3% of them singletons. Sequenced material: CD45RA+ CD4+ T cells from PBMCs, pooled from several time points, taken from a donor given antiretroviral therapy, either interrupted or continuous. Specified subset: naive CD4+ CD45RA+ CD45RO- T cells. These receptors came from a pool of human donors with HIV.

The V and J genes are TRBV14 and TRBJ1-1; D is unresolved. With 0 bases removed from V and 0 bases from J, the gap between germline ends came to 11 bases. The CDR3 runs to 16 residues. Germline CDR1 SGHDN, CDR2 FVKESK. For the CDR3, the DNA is TGTGCCAGCAGCCAAGATAATAGGTACATGAACACTGAAGCTTTCTTT. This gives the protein CASSQDNRYMNTEAFF.

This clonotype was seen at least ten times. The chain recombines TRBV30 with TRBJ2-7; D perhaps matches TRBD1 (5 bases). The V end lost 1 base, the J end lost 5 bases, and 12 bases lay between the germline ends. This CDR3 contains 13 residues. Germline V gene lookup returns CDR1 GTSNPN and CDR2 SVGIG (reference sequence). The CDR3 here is CAWSAGSGHEQYF. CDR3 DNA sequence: TGTGCCTGGAGTGCAGGGTCTGGGCACGAGCAGTACTTC.

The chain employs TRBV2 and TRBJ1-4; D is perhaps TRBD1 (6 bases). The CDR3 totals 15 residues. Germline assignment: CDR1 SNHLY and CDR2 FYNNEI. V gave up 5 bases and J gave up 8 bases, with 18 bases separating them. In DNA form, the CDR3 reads TGTGCCAGCAGTTTTCAGGGGCGCGGGTCCGAAAAACTGTTTTTT. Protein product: CASSFQGRGSEKLFF. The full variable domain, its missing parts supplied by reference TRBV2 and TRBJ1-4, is EPEVTQTPSHQVTQMGQEVILRCVPISNHLYFYWYRQILGQKVEFLVSFYNNEISEKSEIFDDQFSVERPDGSNFTLKIRSTKLEDSAMYFCASSFQGRGSEKLFFGSGTQLSVL.

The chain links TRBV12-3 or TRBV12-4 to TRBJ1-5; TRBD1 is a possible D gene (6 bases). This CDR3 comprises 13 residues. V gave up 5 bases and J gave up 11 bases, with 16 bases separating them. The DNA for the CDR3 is TGTGCCAGCAGTCTCACCTTGGGGGCCGCCCAGCATTTT. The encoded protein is CASSLTLGAAQHF.

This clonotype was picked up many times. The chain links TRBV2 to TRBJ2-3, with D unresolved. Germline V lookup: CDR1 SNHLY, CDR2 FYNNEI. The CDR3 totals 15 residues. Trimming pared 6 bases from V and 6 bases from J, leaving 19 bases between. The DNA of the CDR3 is TGTGCCAGCAGCCGAGGCGGCACTCCTGGGGATACGCAGTATTTT. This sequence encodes CASSRGGTPGDTQYF.

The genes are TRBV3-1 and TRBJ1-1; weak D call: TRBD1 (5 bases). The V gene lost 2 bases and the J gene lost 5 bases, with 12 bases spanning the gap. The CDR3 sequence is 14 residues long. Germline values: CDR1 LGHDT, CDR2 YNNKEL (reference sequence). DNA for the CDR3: TGTGCCAGCAGCCAAATCGGGGGATGGACTGAAGCTTTCTTT. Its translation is CASSQIGGWTEAFF.

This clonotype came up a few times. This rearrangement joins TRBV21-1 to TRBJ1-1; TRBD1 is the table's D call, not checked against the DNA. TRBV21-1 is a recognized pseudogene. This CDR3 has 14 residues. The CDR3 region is CASRKWDRGTEAFF. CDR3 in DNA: TGTGCCAGCCGGAAGTGGGACAGGGGCACTGAAGCTTTCTTT.

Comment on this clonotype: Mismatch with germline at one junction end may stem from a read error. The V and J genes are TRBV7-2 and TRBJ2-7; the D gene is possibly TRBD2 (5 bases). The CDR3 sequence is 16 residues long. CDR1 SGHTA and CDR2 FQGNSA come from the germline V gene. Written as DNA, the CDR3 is TGCGCCAGCAGCGAGAGCCCAACCAGACGGGGCTACGAGCAGTACTTC. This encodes CASSESPTRRGYEQYF.

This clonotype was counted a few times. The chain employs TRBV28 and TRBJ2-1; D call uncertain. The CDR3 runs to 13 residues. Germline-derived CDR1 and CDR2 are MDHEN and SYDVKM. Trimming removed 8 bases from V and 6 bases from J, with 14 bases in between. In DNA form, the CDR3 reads TGTGCCAGCGGAGACGGACGGCCCAATGAGCAGTTCTTC. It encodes CASGDGRPNEQFF.

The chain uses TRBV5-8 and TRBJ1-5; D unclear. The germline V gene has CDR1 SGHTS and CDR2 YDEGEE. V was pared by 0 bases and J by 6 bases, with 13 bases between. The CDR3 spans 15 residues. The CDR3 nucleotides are TGTGCCAGCAGCTTGGAAGTCGGGATCATTCAGCCCCAGCATTTT. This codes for CASSLEVGIIQPQHF.

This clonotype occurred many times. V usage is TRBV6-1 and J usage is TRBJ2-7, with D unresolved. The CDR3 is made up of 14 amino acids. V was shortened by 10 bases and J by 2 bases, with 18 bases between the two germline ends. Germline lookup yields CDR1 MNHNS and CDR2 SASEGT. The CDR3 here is CATLRWSEAYEQYF. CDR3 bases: TGTGCCACCCTTCGGTGGTCGGAAGCCTACGAGCAGTACTTC.

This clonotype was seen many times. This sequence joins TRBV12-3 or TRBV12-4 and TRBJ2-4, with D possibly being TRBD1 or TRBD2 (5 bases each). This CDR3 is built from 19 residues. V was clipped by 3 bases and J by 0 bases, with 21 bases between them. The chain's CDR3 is CASSFYGRGLRIAKNIQYF. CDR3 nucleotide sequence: TGTGCCAGCAGTTTCTACGGTCGGGGCCTTAGGATAGCCAAAAACATTCAGTACTTC.

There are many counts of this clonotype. DNA of the CDR3: TGTGCCAGTACCCCCCCAAGTGCCAGCTCCTACAATGAGCAGTTCTTC. This translates into CASTPPSASSYNEQFF. The chain links TRBV19 to TRBJ2-1; unclear D gene. The CDR3 spans 16 residues. V shed 7 bases and J shed 0 bases, with 16 bases lying between them. The V gene's germline CDR1 is LNHDA and CDR2 SQIVND (reference sequence).

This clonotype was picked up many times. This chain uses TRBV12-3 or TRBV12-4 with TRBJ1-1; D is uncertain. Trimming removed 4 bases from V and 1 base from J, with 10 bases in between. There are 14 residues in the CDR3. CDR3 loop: CASSSYWENTEAFF. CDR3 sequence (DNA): TGTGCCAGCAGTTCCTACTGGGAGAACACTGAAGCTTTCTTT.

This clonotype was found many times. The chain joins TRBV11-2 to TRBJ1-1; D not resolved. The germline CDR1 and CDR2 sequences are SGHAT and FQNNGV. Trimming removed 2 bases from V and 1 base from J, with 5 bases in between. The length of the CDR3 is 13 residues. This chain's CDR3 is CASSLIQNTEAFF. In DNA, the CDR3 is TGTGCCAGCAGCTTAATACAGAACACTGAAGCTTTCTTT.

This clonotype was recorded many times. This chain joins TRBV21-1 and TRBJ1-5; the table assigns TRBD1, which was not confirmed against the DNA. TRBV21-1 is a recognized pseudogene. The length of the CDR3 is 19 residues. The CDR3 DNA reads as TGTGCCAGCAGCAGGGGACGAAGGACAGATCCCTATAGCAATCAGCCCCAGCATTTT. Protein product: CASSRGRRTDPYSNQPQHF.

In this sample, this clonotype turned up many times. In DNA, the CDR3 is TGTGCCAGCAGTTCAGGGGGCGCCCGGTACGAGCAGTACTTC. Translated: CASSSGGARYEQYF. The chain uses TRBV2 and TRBJ2-7, with TRBD1 identical over 8 bases. CDR3 length equals 14 residues. Trimming cost V 5 bases and J 4 bases; bases outside gene matches: 7. In germline, CDR1 is SNHLY, CDR2 FYNNEI.

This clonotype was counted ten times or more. The CDR3 loop reads CAQEGGGYGYTF. Written as DNA, the CDR3 is TGTGCCCAAGAGGGCGGCGGCTATGGCTACACCTTC. The chain joins TRBV30 to TRBJ1-2, with unresolved D. Germline lookup yields CDR1 GTSNPN and CDR2 SVGIG (reference sequence). Trimming pared 8 bases from V and 4 bases from J, leaving 14 bases between. This CDR3 spans 12 amino acids.

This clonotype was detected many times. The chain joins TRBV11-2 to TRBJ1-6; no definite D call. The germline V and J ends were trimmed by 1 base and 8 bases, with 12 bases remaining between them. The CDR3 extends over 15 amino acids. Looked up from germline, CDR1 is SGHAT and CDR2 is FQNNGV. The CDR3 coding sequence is TGTGCCAGCAGCTTAGTCCGGGGTGGGGATTCACCCCTCCACTTT. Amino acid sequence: CASSLVRGGDSPLHF.

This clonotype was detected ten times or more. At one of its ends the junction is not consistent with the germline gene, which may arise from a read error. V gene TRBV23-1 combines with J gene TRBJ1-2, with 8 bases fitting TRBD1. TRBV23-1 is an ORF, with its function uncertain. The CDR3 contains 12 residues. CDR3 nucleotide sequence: TGCGCCAGCAGTCAATGCCAGGGACAGGAGGACTTC. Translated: CASSQCQGQEDF.

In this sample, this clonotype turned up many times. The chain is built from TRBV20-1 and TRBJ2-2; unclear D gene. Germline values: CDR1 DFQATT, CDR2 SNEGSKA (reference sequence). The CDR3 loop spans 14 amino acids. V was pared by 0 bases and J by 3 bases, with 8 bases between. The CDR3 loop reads CSARDGKHTGELFF. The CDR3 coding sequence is TGCAGTGCTAGAGACGGCAAACACACCGGGGAGCTGTTTTTT.

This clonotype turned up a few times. The DNA for the CDR3 is TGTGCCATCAGTGAGGGTTCAGGAAACGCCGGGGAGCTGTTTTTT. Translation gives CAISEGSGNAGELFF. The chain recombines TRBV10-3 with TRBJ2-2; D is unclear. Germline lookup yields CDR1 ENHRY and CDR2 SYGVKD. V was trimmed by 2 bases and J by 6 bases, leaving 13 bases between them. The CDR3 contains 15 residues.

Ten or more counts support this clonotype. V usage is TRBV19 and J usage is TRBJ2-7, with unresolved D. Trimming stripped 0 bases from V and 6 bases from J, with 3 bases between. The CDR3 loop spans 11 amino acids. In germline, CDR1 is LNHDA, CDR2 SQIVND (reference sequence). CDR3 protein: CASSIEGEQYF. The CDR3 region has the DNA TGTGCCAGTAGTATAGAGGGCGAGCAGTACTTC. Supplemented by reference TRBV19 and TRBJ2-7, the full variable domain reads DGGITQSPKYLFRKEGQNVTLSCEQNLNHDAMYWYRQDPGQGLRLIYYSQIVNDFQKGDIAEGYSVSREKKESFPLTVTSAQKNPTAFYLCASSIEGEQYFGPGTRLTVT.

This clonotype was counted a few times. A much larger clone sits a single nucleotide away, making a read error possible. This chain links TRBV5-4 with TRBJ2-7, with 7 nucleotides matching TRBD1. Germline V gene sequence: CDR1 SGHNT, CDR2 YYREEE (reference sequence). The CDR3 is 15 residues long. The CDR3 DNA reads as TGTGCCAGCAGCTCCGGGCAGGGGGAAGGATGGGAGCAGCACTTC. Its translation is CASSSGQGEGWEQHF.

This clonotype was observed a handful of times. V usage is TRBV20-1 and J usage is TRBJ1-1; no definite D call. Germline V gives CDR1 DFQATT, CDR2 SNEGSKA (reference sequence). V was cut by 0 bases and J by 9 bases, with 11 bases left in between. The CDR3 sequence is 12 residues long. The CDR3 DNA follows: TGCAGTGCTAGAGATCGAGGTGCCAAAGCTTTCTTT. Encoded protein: CSARDRGAKAFF.

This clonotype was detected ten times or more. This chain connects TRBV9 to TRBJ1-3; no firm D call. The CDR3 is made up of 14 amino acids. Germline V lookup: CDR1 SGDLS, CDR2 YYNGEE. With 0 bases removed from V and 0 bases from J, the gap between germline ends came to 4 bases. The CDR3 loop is CASSVGSSGNTIYF. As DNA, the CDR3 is TGTGCCAGCAGCGTAGGAAGCTCTGGAAACACCATATATTTT.

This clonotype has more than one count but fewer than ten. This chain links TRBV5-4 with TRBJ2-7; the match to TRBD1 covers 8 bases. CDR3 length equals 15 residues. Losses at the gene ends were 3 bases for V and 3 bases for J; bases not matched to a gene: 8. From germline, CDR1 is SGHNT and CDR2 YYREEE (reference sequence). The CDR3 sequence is CASSSPDREVYEQYF. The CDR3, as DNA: TGTGCCAGCAGCTCCCCGGACAGGGAGGTCTACGAGCAGTACTTC. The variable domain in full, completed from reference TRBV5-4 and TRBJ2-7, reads ETGVTQSPTHLIKTRGQQVTLRCSSQSGHNTVSWYQQALGQGPQFIFQYYREEENGRGNFPPRFSGLQFPNYSSELNVNALELDDSALYLCASSSPDREVYEQYFGPGTRLTVT.

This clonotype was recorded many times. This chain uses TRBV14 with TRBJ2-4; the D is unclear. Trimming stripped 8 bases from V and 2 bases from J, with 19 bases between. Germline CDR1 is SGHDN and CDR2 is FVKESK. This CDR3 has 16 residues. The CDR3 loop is CASSQSLPSTKNIQYF. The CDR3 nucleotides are TGTGCCAGCTCCCAGTCCCTCCCATCGACCAAAAACATTCAGTACTTC.

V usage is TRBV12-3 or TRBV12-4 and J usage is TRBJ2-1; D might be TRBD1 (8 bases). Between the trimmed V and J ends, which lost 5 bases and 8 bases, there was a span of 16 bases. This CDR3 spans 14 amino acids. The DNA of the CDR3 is TGTGCCAGCAGTCCAGACAGGGGAGGGTATGAGCAGTTCTTC. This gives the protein CASSPDRGGYEQFF.

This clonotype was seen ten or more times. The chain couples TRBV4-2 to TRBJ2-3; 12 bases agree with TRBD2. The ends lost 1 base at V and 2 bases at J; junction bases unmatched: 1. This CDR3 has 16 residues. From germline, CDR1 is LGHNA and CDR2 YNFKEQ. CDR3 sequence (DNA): TGTGCCAGCAGCCAAGGGACTAGCGGGGACACAGATACGCAGTATTTT. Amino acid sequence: CASSQGTSGDTDTQYF.

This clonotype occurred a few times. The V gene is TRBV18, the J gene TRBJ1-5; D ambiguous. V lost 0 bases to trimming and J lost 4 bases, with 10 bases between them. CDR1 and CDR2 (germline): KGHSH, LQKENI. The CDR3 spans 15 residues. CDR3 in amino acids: CASSPPTDTNQPQHF. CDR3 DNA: TGTGCCAGCTCACCACCAACGGATACGAATCAGCCCCAGCATTTT.